Shown below are 19 T cell receptor beta chains from a single sample sequenced in a study of cytomegalovirus exposure and HLA in healthy donors (dated by TCRdb to 2016 to 2017). Libraries were made using the immunoSEQ multiplex PCR assay. For the multiplex PCR, a mixture combining 60 forward primers for TCR Vbeta segments and 13 reverse primers for TCR Jbeta segments was used. Imported from immuneACCESS, the table was reduced by TCRdb to in-frame sequences with V and J called. These copies leave out some clones; in studies compared against another copy, an unresolved V gene accounts for under half, and the cause of the remainder is not known. The sample includes about 130,000 clones, with approximately 78% observed a single time. The ten most abundant clones make up roughly 1.5% of the sample. Sequenced input: PBMCs. Source of these receptors: a female donor in good health and CMV-seronegative.

This rearrangement joins TRBV27 to TRBJ2-7, with 8 bases lining up with TRBD1. The CDR3 covers 14 residues. V gave up 2 bases and J gave up 4 bases; unmatched junction bases: 4. The germline gives CDR1 MNHEY, CDR2 SMNVEV (reference sequence). The CDR3 DNA reads as TGTGCCAGCAGTTTAGGACAGGGAAATTACGAGCAGTACTTC. This gives the protein CASSLGQGNYEQYF.

The V and J genes are TRBV19 and TRBJ2-1, with 11 bases fitting TRBD2. The ends lost 6 bases at V and 4 bases at J; junction bases unmatched: 5. There are 15 residues in the CDR3. Germline CDR1 LNHDA, CDR2 SQIVND (reference sequence). The CDR3 is CASSLLAGGYNEQFF. CDR3 bases: TGTGCCAGTAGCCTCCTAGCGGGAGGTTACAATGAGCAGTTCTTC.

On this clone itself: The sample holds other DNA sequences that translate to the same CDR3. The chain joins TRBV14 to TRBJ1-1; D uncertain. Germline CDR1 reads SGHDN; CDR2 reads FVKESK. V lost 4 bases and J 1 base, leaving 7 bases between the germline ends. The CDR3 runs 13 residues. This chain's CDR3 is CASSLQTNTEAFF. CDR3 DNA sequence: TGTGCCAGCAGCCTACAAACGAACACTGAAGCTTTCTTT.

This chain uses TRBV29-1 with TRBJ1-3; the D is unclear. V shed 3 bases and J shed 0 bases, with 6 bases lying between them. Germline CDR1 reads SQVTM; CDR2 reads ANQGSEA. CDR3 size: 13 residues. Written as DNA, the CDR3 is TGCAGCGTTGAGCCGAGCTCTGGAAACACCATATATTTT. Its translation: CSVEPSSGNTIYF.

The CDR3 region is CASSLMNGGRASEQYF. The CDR3 bases are TGCGCCAGCAGCCTCATGAACGGCGGGAGGGCCAGCGAGCAGTACTTC. The V and J genes are TRBV4-3 and TRBJ2-7, with 9 positions matching TRBD2. The CDR3 is made up of 16 amino acids. Germline trimming cut 4 bases from V and 6 bases from J; bases unmatched to any gene: 13. In germline, CDR1 is LGHNA, CDR2 YSLEER.

As to this clone: Relative to the germline gene, one junction end is altered; a read error may explain this. CDR3 sequence reads: CASSLGVAGPDNEQFF. DNA of the CDR3: TGTGCTAGCAGCTTAGGGGTAGCGGGACCTGACAATGAGCAGTTCTTC. The rearrangement joins TRBV7-7 to TRBJ2-1, with 8 nucleotides matching TRBD2. The CDR3 runs to 16 residues. Germline-derived CDR1 and CDR2 are SSHAT and FNYEAQ (reference sequence).

This clone was observed a few times. The chain is built from TRBV6-6 and TRBJ2-2; D possibly corresponds to TRBD1 (7 bases). V lost 7 bases and J lost 4, with 16 bases in between. This CDR3 comprises 15 residues. Germline V gives CDR1 MNHNY, CDR2 SVGAGI (reference sequence). This CDR3 is CASIYSQGGTGELFF. The CDR3 nucleotides read TGTGCCAGCATCTACTCCCAGGGGGGCACCGGGGAGCTGTTTTTT.

This chain links TRBV5-6 with TRBJ1-2, with 9 bases that match TRBD1. The V and J ends lost 2 bases and 5 bases, in that order; junction bases with no gene match: 13. This CDR3 is 17 amino acids long. Germline V gene lookup returns CDR1 SGHDT and CDR2 YYEEEE. DNA for the CDR3: TGTGCCAGCAGCTTACCCAGGACAGGGGCCGATTGGTATGGCTACACCTTC. It translates to CASSLPRTGADWYGYTF.

The chain couples TRBV4-1 to TRBJ2-1; 7 bases are shared with TRBD2. Germline V gene data show CDR1 as MGHRA and CDR2 as YSYEKL. J gave up 6 bases and V 4 bases, and 9 bases lay outside the gene matches. The CDR3 length is 15 residues. As DNA, the CDR3 is TGCGCCAGCAGCCTCGTGAGGGAGGGCCGCAATGAGCAGTTCTTC. Protein: CASSLVREGRNEQFF.

The chain has TRBV28 and TRBJ2-3, with TRBD1 identical over 7 bases. Trimming took 4 bases from V and 0 from J; bases not matched to a gene: 4. This CDR3 is 15 amino acids long. Germline CDR1 is MDHEN and CDR2 is SYDVKM. The CDR3 here is CASSSPTGSTDTQYF. For the CDR3, the DNA is TGTGCCAGCAGTTCCCCGACAGGGAGCACAGATACGCAGTATTTT.

The rearrangement uses TRBV9 and TRBJ2-7; D may be TRBD2 (6 bases). V was shortened by 3 bases and J by 2 bases, with 18 bases between the two germline ends. Germline V gene data show CDR1 as SGDLS and CDR2 as YYNGEE. The CDR3 has 16 amino acids. CDR3 sequence (DNA): TGTGCCAGCAGCGCCCAAGTCCATGGGGGGACCTACGAGCAGTACTTC. Its translation: CASSAQVHGGTYEQYF.

A remark on this clone: The junction does not match germline at one end; this may be a read error. The chain links TRBV7-6 to TRBJ2-7; TRBD1 matches 8 bases. Germline CDR1 SGHVS, CDR2 FNYEAQ. CDR3 length: 13 amino acids. CDR3: CASSRSGGYGQYF. The DNA of the CDR3 is TGTGCCAGCAGCCGGTCAGGGGGCTACGGGCAGTACTTC.

This clone was recorded once. The chain uses TRBV29-1 and TRBJ1-1; 8 positions match TRBD1. After removal of 5 bases from V and 5 bases from J, the junction contained 10 bases not matched to a gene. The germline V gene has CDR1 SQVTM and CDR2 ANQGSEA. The CDR3 length is 14 residues. As DNA, the CDR3 is TGCAGCGTTCTTACCCGGGACAGGAGGACTGAAGCTTTCTTT. Residues: CSVLTRDRRTEAFF.

The chain couples TRBV18 to TRBJ2-1; 9 nucleotides align to TRBD2. CDR1 and CDR2 (germline): KGHSH, LQKENI. CDR3 length: 15 residues. V was pared by 2 bases and J by 6 bases, with 5 bases of the junction left unmatched. CDR3 loop: CASSPSAGGGNEQFF. The CDR3 DNA reads as TGTGCCAGCTCACCATCGGCGGGAGGGGGCAATGAGCAGTTCTTC.

V is TRBV7-2 and J is TRBJ2-3, with TRBD1 matching over 7 bases. Trimming removed 5 bases from V and 9 bases from J; junction bases left unmatched: 2. In germline, CDR1 is SGHTA, CDR2 FQGNSA. The CDR3 totals 11 residues. CDR3 nucleotides: TGTGCCAGCAGCGCAGGGGGAACGCAGTATTTT. Protein product: CASSAGGTQYF.

This clone has more than one count but fewer than ten. This chain connects TRBV7-9 to TRBJ2-1; TRBD2 matches 7 bases. The CDR3 runs 14 residues. Germline trimming cut 6 bases from V and 4 bases from J; bases unmatched to any gene: 6. Germline values: CDR1 SEHNR, CDR2 FQNEAQ (reference sequence). CDR3 residues: CASRLGEGYNEQFF. In DNA form, the CDR3 reads TGTGCCAGCAGGCTGGGGGAGGGATACAATGAGCAGTTCTTC.

The rearrangement uses TRBV11-2 and TRBJ2-7; 8 bases align to TRBD1. From germline, CDR1 is SGHAT and CDR2 FQNNGV. V gave up 5 bases and J gave up 3 bases; unmatched junction bases: 6. CDR3 length: 14 amino acids. CDR3 sequence: CASSPGTGHYEQYF. In nucleotides, the CDR3 is TGTGCCAGCAGCCCCGGGACAGGTCACTACGAGCAGTACTTC.

The rearrangement joins TRBV7-2 to TRBJ1-3; maybe TRBD1 (5 bases). The V gene's germline CDR1 is SGHTA and CDR2 FQGNSA. Trimming removed 2 bases at V and 2 bases at J, with 10 bases between. The CDR3 has 15 residues. In DNA, the CDR3 is TGTGCCAGCAGCTTATTGGGGGGAACTGGAAACACCATATATTTT. Its translation is CASSLLGGTGNTIYF.

The chain joins TRBV19 to TRBJ2-1; 9 bases match TRBD2. Germline CDR1 LNHDA, CDR2 SQIVND (reference sequence). The CDR3 has 15 residues. The J segment lost 3 bases and the V segment lost 4 bases, leaving 4 bases of the junction unmatched. CDR3 residues: CASSRGLALYNEQFF. DNA of the CDR3: TGTGCCAGTAGTAGAGGACTAGCGCTCTACAATGAGCAGTTCTTC.